This TCR beta chain was obtained from a study of T cell repertoires in cytomegalovirus infection. Overall study: Both a matching HLA type and CMV infection were indicated by public TCR beta signatures.

A word on this clonotype: Antigen: not known.

CDR1 and CDR2 from the germline V gene are MNHNY and SVGAGI (reference sequence). V lost 0 bases to trimming and J lost 0 bases; unmatched junction nucleotides: 11. The CDR3 consists of 20 residues. TCRdb re-analysed the reads in MiXCR, keeping a single row per CDR3 protein. This table holds approximately 630,000 distinct CDR3 sequences, roughly 26% found once. Findings and limits, study-wide: Public TCR beta family frequency separated CMV-and-HLA carriers, including in an independent cohort. In two of eight donors, the top clonotype was HLA-C-restricted CMV-specific.

Sequenced input: CD8+ T cells from PBMCs. The J gene is TRBJ2-5, the V gene TRBV6-6; 12 nucleotides match TRBD2. The sequence was obtained from a human donor in good health (CMV status not recorded). Some clones in this sample may be carry-over from other donors' samples. CDR3: CASSYSPRLAGARYQETQYF. CDR3 sequence (DNA): TGTGCCAGCAGTTACTCCCCGCGACTAGCGGGGGCCAGGTACCAAGAGACCCAGTACTTC.